The 3 T cell receptor beta chains below come from one sample, sequenced in a study of blood T cell repertoires in COVID-19. Generated by immunoSEQ multiplex PCR, the TCRdb table keeps only in-frame clones and is missing some. The table has roughly 95,000 clones, about 90% seen once. Specimen: peripheral blood. The receptors originated from a woman aged 50 to 60 in a cohort sampled during active COVID-19.

This chain connects TRBV12-3 or TRBV12-4 to TRBJ1-2, with D possibly matching TRBD1 (5 bases). CDR3 length equals 13 residues. Trimming removed 8 bases from V and 9 bases from J, with 19 bases in between. In DNA, the CDR3 is TGTGCCAGCGCCTTTGGCGGGACTCAAAGCTACACCTTC. This encodes CASAFGGTQSYTF.

The genes are TRBV28 and TRBJ1-4, with 7 bases identical to TRBD1. V lost 4 bases, J lost 3 bases, and 2 bases stayed unmatched. Germline-derived CDR1 and CDR2 are MDHEN and SYDVKM. CDR3 size: 14 residues. The CDR3 DNA reads TGTGCCAGCAGTTCGGACAGGTCTAATGAAAAACTGTTTTTT. Translated: CASSSDRSNEKLFF.

The chain links TRBV7-9 to TRBJ2-7, with TRBD1 as a possible D gene (6 bases). The CDR3 sequence is 14 residues long. V lost 0 bases, J lost 3 bases, and 9 bases lay in between. CDR1 and CDR2 (germline): SEHNR, FQNEAQ (reference sequence). In DNA, the CDR3 is TGTGCCAGCAGCTTAGCTGGGGGCCACTACGAGCAGTACTTC. Protein product: CASSLAGGHYEQYF.